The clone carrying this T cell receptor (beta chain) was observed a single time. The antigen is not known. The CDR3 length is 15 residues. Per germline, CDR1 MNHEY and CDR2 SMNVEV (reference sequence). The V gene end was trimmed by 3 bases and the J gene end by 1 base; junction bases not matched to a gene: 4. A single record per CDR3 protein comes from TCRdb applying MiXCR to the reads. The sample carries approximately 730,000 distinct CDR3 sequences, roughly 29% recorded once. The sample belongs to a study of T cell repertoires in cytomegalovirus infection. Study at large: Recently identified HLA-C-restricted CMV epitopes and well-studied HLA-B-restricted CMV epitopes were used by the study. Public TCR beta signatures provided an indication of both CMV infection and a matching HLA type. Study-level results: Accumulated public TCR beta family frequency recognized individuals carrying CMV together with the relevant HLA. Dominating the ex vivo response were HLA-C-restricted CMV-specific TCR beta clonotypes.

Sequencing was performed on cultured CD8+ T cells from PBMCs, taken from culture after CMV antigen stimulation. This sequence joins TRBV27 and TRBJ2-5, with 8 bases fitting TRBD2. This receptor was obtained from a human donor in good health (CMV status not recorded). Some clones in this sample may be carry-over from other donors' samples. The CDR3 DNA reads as TGTGCCAGCAGTTTTGGAGCGGGGGCCCAAGAGACCCAGTACTTC. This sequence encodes CASSFGAGAQETQYF.